The 17 T cell receptor beta chains below all came from one sample that was sequenced in a study of blood T cell repertoires in COVID-19. Clones were read by immunoSEQ multiplex PCR, and TCRdb kept only the in-frame ones, dropping some. The profile covers some 240,000 clones, with around 81% appearing a single time and roughly 7.4% taken by the ten largest. The sequenced sample was peripheral blood. These receptors all come from an elderly woman with COVID-19, enrolled during active disease.

This chain joins TRBV7-2 and TRBJ2-2, with 9 bases aligning to TRBD1. Germline assignment: CDR1 SGHTA and CDR2 FQGNSA. The CDR3 spans 15 residues. Trimming removed 5 bases from V and 4 bases from J; junction bases left unmatched: 5. The CDR3 coding sequence is TGTGCCAGCAGCCCAACGACAGGGGGCACCGGGGAGCTGTTTTTT. This gives the protein CASSPTTGGTGELFF.

With regard to this clone: The sample has other DNA sequences that encode this CDR3 too. J is TRBJ2-7 and V is TRBV5-5; D gene ambiguous. CDR1 is SGHKS, CDR2 YYEKEE, per germline (reference sequence). Between the trimmed V and J ends, which lost 0 bases and 3 bases, there was a span of 10 bases. This CDR3 has 14 residues. Here the CDR3 DNA reads TGTGCCAGCAGCTTGGCGGGTTCCAGCTACGAGCAGTACTTC. Translating it yields CASSLAGSSYEQYF.

The genes are TRBV7-9 and TRBJ2-7; 7 positions match TRBD1. The V and J ends lost 3 bases and 2 bases, in that order; junction bases with no gene match: 4. Germline V gene sequence: CDR1 SEHNR, CDR2 FQNEAQ (reference sequence). The CDR3 runs 14 residues. The CDR3 nucleotides are TGTGCCAGCAGCTTCCGGACAGGCGCCTACGAGCAGTACTTC. This codes for CASSFRTGAYEQYF.

The table lists this clone with a few counts. The chain uses TRBV6-5 and TRBJ2-7; TRBD2 aligns across 11 bases. With 6 bases clipped from V and 4 bases from J, the junction kept 8 bases outside the gene matches. Germline V gene data show CDR1 as MNHEY and CDR2 as SVGAGI. This CDR3 region has 15 residues. The CDR3 here is CASRKGLADLYEQYF. The CDR3 DNA follows: TGTGCCAGCAGGAAGGGACTAGCGGACCTTTACGAGCAGTACTTC.

This CDR3 reads CSVEGQGRDIQYF. DNA of the CDR3: TGCAGCGTTGAGGGACAGGGACGGGACATTCAGTACTTC. The chain links TRBV29-1 to TRBJ2-4; 9 positions agree with TRBD1. Germline CDR1 SQVTM, CDR2 ANQGSEA. Trimming removed 3 bases from V and 8 bases from J; junction bases left unmatched: 5. The CDR3 has 13 amino acids.

This clone was detected a few times. The chain couples TRBV15 to TRBJ1-5, with D hard to call. The CDR3 contains 16 residues. CDR1 LNHNV and CDR2 YYDKDF come from the germline V gene (reference sequence). Trimming removed 1 base from V and 0 bases from J, with 10 bases in between. DNA of the CDR3: TGTGCCACCAGCAGAGTAGCGGTGAATAGCAATCAGCCCCAGCATTTT. As protein: CATSRVAVNSNQPQHF.

A single count supports this clone. The V call is TRBV18, the J call TRBJ1-2; D remains ambiguous. This CDR3 has 14 residues. Deletions cut 2 bases from V and 3 bases from J, with 10 bases between. Germline lookup yields CDR1 KGHSH and CDR2 LQKENI. CDR3 coding DNA: TGTGCCAGCTCACCAGGGCATGACGACTATGGCTACACCTTC. This sequence encodes CASSPGHDDYGYTF.

The chain has TRBV3-1 (or the pseudogene TRBV3-2) and TRBJ1-1; D gene uncertain. CDR3 length equals 12 residues. The germline gives CDR1 LGHDT, CDR2 YNNKEL (reference sequence). V lost 9 bases and J lost 4, with 12 bases in between. CDR3 in DNA: TGTGCCAGGCCTCGCGGTGTCACTGAAGCTTTCTTT. Residues: CARPRGVTEAFF.

The chain has TRBV9 and TRBJ1-6; no firm D call. This CDR3 has 14 residues. V gave up 4 bases and J gave up 2 bases, with 7 bases separating them. CDR1 SGDLS and CDR2 YYNGEE come from the germline V gene. The CDR3 reads CASSPGPYNSPLHF. The CDR3 region has the DNA TGTGCCAGCAGCCCGGGTCCCTATAATTCACCCCTCCACTTT.

J is TRBJ1-2 and V is TRBV30; 7 positions match TRBD1. The junction had 10 bases not matched to a gene; V was cut back by 5 bases and J by 4 bases. CDR3 length: 14 residues. Germline assignment: CDR1 GTSNPN and CDR2 SVGIG (reference sequence). This chain's CDR3 is CAWLSPQGIYGYTF. The CDR3 bases are TGTGCCTGGCTCTCCCCACAGGGGATCTATGGCTACACCTTC.

The chain joins TRBV18 to TRBJ1-6, with D tentatively TRBD1 (5 bases). Germline V lookup: CDR1 KGHSH, CDR2 LQKENI. The CDR3 length is 14 residues. Trimming left V 3 bases short and J 7 bases short, with 10 bases between. For the CDR3, the DNA is TGTGCCAGCTCACCCCAGGGAGGCAATTCACCCCTCCACTTT. As protein: CASSPQGGNSPLHF.

The chain uses TRBV5-4 and TRBJ2-3; 13 bases align to TRBD2. The length of the CDR3 is 17 residues. Losses at the gene ends were 4 bases for V and 7 bases for J; bases not matched to a gene: 12. The germline V gene encodes CDR1 SGHNT and CDR2 YYREEE (reference sequence). CDR3: CASSPRETSGGRNTQYF. The DNA of the CDR3 is TGTGCCAGCAGCCCAAGAGAGACTAGCGGGGGGAGAAATACGCAGTATTTT.

The rearrangement links TRBV2 to TRBJ2-2, with 7 bases matching TRBD1. CDR1 and CDR2 (germline): SNHLY, FYNNEI. Germline trimming cut 10 bases from V and 4 bases from J; bases unmatched to any gene: 6. The CDR3 covers 13 residues. The CDR3 DNA follows: TGTGCCACCGGGACAGCGATCACCGGGGAGCTGTTTTTT. This translates into CATGTAITGELFF.

A single count supports this clone. The chain joins TRBV3-1 (or the pseudogene TRBV3-2) to TRBJ2-7; D might be TRBD2 (5 bases). With 4 bases removed from V and 3 bases from J, the gap between germline ends came to 16 bases. The CDR3 has 15 residues. Germline-derived CDR1 and CDR2 are LGHDT and YNNKEL (reference sequence). Here the CDR3 DNA reads TGTGCCAGCAGCCTCCGTCCGGGGAGCCGCTACGAGCAGTACTTC. As protein: CASSLRPGSRYEQYF.

J is TRBJ1-1 and V is TRBV6-5; D is unresolved. Germline CDR1 and CDR2: MNHEY and SVGAGI. The germline V and J ends were trimmed by 8 bases and 6 bases, with 19 bases remaining between them. There are 14 residues in the CDR3. CDR3 nucleotides: TGTGCCAGCCAGTCGTGGCGGGGAGCGGCTGAAGCTTTCTTT. Amino acid sequence: CASQSWRGAAEAFF.

The rearrangement joins TRBV7-3 to TRBJ2-1; TRBD2 might be the D (5 bases). The CDR3 runs to 14 residues. The V gene lost 4 bases and the J gene lost 7 bases, with 14 bases spanning the gap. The germline CDR1 and CDR2 sequences are SGHTA and FQGTGA. CDR3: CASSSGLAPNEQFF. CDR3 coding DNA: TGTGCCAGCAGCTCCGGACTCGCCCCAAATGAGCAGTTCTTC.

The V and J genes are TRBV5-8 and TRBJ2-3, with D possibly being TRBD1 (5 bases). The CDR3 is 15 amino acids. CDR1 and CDR2 (germline): SGHTS, YDEGEE. Trimming took 0 bases from V and 4 from J, leaving 12 bases between them. CDR3 residues: CASSLAGQGPDTQYF. The CDR3 DNA reads TGTGCCAGCAGCTTGGCCGGGCAGGGTCCAGATACGCAGTATTTT.